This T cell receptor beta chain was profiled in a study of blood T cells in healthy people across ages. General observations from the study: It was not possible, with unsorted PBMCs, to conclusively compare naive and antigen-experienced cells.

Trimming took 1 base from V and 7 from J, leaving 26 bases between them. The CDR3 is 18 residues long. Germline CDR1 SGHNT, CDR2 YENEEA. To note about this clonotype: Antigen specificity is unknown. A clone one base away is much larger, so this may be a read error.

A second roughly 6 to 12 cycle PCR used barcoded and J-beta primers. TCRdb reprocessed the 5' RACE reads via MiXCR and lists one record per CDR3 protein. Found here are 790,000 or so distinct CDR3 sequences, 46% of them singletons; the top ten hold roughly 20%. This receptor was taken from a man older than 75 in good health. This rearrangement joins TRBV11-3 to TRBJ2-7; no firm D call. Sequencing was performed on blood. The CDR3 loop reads CASSLVLARKSSYNEQYF. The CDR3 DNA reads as TGTGCCAGCAGCTTAGTCTTGGCGCGGAAGAGCTCCTACAATGAGCAGTACTTC.